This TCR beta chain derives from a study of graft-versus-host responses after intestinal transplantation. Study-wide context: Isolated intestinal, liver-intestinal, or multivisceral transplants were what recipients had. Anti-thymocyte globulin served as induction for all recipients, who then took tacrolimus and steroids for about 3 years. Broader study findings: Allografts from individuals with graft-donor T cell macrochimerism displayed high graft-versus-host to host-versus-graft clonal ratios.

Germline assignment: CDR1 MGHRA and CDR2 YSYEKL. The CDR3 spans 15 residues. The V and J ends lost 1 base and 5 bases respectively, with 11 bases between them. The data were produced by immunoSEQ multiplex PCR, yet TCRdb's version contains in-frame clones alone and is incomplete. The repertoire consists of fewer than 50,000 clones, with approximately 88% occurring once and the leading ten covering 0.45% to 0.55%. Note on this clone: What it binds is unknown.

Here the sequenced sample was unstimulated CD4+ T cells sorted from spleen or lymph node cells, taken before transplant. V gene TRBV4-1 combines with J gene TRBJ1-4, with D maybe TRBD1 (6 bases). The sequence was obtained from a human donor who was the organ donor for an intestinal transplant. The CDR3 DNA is TGCGCCAGCAGCCAAGTGATGGGACAAAATGAAAAACTGTTTTTT. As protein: CASSQVMGQNEKLFF.